The sequence of this T cell receptor beta chain was determined in a study of T-cell memory formation after mild COVID-19. TCRdb ran MiXCR on the 5' RACE reads and lists one entry per CDR3 protein. The sample records 300,000 to 350,000 distinct CDR3 sequences, 13% to 15% being singletons. The source is a man aged 18-30 years who had mild COVID-19 (a few samples of this study predate the infection). Cell type and time point are not known. The specimen sequenced was PBMCs or a T cell subset sorted from them (not recorded which).

The CDR3 sequence: CASSSQTGTAPFTGELFF. The CDR3 bases are TGCGCCAGCAGCTCACAAACCGGGACAGCACCTTTCACCGGGGAGCTGTTTTTT. This chain joins TRBV5-1 and TRBJ2-2; 7 nucleotides line up with TRBD1. The CDR3 consists of 18 residues. With V trimmed by 3 bases and J by 4 bases, 15 bases remained unmatched. The germline V gene encodes CDR1 SGHRS and CDR2 YFSETQ. The full variable domain, rest sourced from reference TRBV5-1 and TRBJ2-2, is KAGVTQTPRYLIKTRGQQVTLSCSPISGHRSVSWYQQTPGQGLQFLFEYFSETQRNKGNFPGRFSGRQFSNSRSEMNVSTLELGDSALYLCASSSQTGTAPFTGELFFGEGSRLTVL.